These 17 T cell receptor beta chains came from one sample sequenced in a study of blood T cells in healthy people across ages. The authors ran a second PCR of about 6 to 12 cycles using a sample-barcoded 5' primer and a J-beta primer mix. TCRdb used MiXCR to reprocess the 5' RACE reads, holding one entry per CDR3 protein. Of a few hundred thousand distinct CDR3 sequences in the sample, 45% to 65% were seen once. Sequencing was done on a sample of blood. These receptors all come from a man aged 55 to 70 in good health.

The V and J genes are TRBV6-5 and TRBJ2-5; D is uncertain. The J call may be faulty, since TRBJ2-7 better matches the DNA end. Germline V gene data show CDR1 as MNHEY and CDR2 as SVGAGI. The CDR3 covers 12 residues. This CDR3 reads CASSPRTGEQYF. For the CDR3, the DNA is TGTGCCAGCAGCCCTCGAACGGGCGAGCAGTACTTC.

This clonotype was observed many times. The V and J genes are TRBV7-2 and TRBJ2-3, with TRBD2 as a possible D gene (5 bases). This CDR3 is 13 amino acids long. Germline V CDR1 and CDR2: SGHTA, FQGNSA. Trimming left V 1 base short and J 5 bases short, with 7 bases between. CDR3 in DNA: TGTGCCAGCAGCTTAGGTCGGGGAGATACGCAGTATTTT. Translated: CASSLGRGDTQYF. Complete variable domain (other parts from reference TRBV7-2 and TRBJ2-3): GAGVSQSPSNKVTEKGKDVELRCDPISGHTALYWYRQSLGQGLEFLIYFQGNSAPDKSGLPSDRFSAERTGGSVSTLTIQRTQQEDSAVYLCASSLGRGDTQYFGPGTRLTVL.

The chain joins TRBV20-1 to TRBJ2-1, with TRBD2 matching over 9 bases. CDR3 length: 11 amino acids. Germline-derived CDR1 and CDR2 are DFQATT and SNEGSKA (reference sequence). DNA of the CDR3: TGCAGAATGACTAGCGGCAATGAGCAGTTCTTC. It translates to CRMTSGNEQFF.

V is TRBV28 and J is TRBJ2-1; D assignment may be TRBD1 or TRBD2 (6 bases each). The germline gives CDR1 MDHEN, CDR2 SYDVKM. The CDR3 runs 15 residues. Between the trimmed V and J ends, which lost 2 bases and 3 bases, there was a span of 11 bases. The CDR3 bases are TGTGCCAGCAGTTTAGTAGGGGGGTTCTACAATGAGCAGTTCTTC. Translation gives CASSLVGGFYNEQFF.

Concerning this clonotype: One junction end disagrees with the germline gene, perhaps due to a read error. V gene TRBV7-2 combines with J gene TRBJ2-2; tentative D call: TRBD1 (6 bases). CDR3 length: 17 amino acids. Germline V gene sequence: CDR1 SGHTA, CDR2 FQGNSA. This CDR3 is CASSPRDTRALTGELFF. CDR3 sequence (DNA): TGCGCCAGCAGCCCCCGGGACACAAGGGCCCTCACCGGGGAGCTGTTTTTT. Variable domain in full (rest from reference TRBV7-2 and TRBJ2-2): GAGVSQSPSNKVTEKGKDVELRCDPISGHTALYWYRQSLGQGLEFLIYFQGNSAPDKSGLPSDRFSAERTGGSVSTLTIQRTQQEDSAVYLCASSPRDTRALTGELFFGEGSRLTVL.

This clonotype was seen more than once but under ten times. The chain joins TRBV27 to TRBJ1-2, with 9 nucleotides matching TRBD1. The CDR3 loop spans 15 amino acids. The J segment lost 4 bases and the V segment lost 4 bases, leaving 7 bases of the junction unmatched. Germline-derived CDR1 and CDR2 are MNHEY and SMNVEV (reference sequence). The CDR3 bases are TGTGCCAGCAGTTCCCGCGGACAGGGGTCCTATGGCTACACCTTC. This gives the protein CASSSRGQGSYGYTF.

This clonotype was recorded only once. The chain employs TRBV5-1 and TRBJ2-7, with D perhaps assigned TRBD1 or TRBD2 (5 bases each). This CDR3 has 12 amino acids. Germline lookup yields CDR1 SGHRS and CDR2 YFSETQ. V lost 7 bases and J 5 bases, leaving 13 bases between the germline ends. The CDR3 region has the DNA TGCGCCAGCGGGGACCTCGGGGACGAGCAGTACTTC. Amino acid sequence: CASGDLGDEQYF.

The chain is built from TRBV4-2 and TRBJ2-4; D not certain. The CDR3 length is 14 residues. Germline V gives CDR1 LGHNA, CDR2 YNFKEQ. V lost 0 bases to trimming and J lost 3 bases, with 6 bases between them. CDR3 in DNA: TGTGCCAGCAGCCAAGATGGATTCAAAAACATTCAGTACTTC. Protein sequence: CASSQDGFKNIQYF.

The CDR3 DNA is TGCAGTGCTAGAGGGGGGAGCTCCTACGAGCAGTACTTC. Its translation: CSARGGSSYEQYF. This chain links TRBV20-1 with TRBJ2-7, with D possibly called TRBD1 or TRBD2 (5 bases each). The CDR3 is made up of 13 amino acids. The V gene lost 1 base and the J gene lost 0 bases, with 7 bases spanning the gap. Germline V gives CDR1 DFQATT, CDR2 SNEGSKA (reference sequence).

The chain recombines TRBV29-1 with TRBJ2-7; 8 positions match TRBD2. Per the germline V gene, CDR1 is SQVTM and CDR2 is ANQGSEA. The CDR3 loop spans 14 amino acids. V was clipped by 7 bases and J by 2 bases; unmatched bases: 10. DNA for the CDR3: TGCAGCGCCTCCGGGACTAGAAAAACCTACGAGCAGTACTTC. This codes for CSASGTRKTYEQYF.

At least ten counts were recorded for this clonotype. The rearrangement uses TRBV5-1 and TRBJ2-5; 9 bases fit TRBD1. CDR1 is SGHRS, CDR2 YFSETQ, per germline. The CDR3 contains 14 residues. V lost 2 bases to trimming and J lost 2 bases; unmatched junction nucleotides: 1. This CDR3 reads CASSLQGAQETQYF. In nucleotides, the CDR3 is TGCGCCAGCAGCTTACAGGGGGCGCAAGAGACCCAGTACTTC.

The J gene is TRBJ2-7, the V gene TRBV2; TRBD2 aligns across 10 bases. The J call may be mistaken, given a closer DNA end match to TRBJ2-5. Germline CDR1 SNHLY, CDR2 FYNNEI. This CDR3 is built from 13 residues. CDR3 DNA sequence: TGTGCCAGCACGGTAGCGGGAGGAGAGACCCAGTACTTC. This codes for CASTVAGGETQYF.

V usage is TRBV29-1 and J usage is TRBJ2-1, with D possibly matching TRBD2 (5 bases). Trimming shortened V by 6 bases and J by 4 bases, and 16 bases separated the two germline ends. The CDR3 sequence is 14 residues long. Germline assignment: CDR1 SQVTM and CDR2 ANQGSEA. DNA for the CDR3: TGCAGCGTGAACGGGGAGATAGGGTACAATGAGCAGTTCTTC. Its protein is CSVNGEIGYNEQFF.

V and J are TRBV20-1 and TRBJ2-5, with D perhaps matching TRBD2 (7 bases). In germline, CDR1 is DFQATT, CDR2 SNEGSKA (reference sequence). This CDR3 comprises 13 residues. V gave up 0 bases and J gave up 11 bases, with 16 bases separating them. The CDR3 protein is CSARDPGAREQYF. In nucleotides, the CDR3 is TGCAGTGCTAGAGATCCGGGGGCGCGGGAGCAGTACTTC.

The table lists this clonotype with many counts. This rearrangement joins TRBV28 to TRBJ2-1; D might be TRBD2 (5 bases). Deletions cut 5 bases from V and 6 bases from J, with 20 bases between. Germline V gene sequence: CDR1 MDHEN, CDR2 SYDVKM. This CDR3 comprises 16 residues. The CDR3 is CASSPVGIGRGNEQFF. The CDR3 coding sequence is TGTGCCAGCAGTCCCGTCGGGATAGGACGAGGCAATGAGCAGTTCTTC.

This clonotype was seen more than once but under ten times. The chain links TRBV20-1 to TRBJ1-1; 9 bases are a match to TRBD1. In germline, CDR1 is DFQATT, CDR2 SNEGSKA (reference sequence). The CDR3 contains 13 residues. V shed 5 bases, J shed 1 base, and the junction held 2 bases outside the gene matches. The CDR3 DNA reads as TGCAGTGCTCCGGGACAGGGGAACACTGAAGCTTTCTTT. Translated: CSAPGQGNTEAFF.

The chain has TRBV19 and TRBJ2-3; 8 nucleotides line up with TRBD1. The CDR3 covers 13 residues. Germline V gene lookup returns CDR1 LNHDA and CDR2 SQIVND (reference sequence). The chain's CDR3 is CAIGTGRTDTQYF. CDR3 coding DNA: TGTGCGATCGGGACAGGTCGCACAGATACGCAGTATTTT.